This T cell receptor beta chain comes out of a study of vaccination effects on CD4 cells after COVID-19. Turning to the study itself: The median interval between the second dose and post-vaccine sampling was 72 days. Findings and caveats of the study: Among infection- and vaccine-induced clones, marked clonal contraction occurred late after vaccination.

Sequencing in the ViraFEST assay came after antigen-specific CD4+ T cells had been expanded with viral peptide pools, which were used to stimulate PBMC. CD4+ T cells were isolated after 10 days of culture. Participants each got two BNT162b2 or mRNA-1273 vaccine doses. It was on days 3 and 7 that half the medium was replaced with IL-2 medium. CDR3 length: 16 amino acids. Trimming cost V 3 bases and J 5 bases, with 20 bases left between them. Per germline, CDR1 SGHRS and CDR2 YFSETQ. On this clone itself: Its antigen is not known.

The method was immunoSEQ multiplex PCR; TCRdb's version includes in-frame clones alone and lacks a portion of them. The profile shows tens of thousands of clones, about 80% of them singletons. The receptor was isolated from a human donor who received a COVID-19 vaccine. The sample consisted of CD4+ T cells from PBMCs cultured with HCoV-OC43 spike peptides, taken after COVID-19 vaccination. Subset reported: HCoV-OC43 spike overlapping peptide pool stimulation. This chain connects TRBV5-1 to TRBJ2-5; the D gene is possibly TRBD2 (5 bases). CDR3 amino acids: CASSSGPTGSQETQYF. The CDR3 region has the DNA TGCGCCAGCAGCTCCGGGCCTACGGGGAGCCAGGAGACCCAGTACTTC.